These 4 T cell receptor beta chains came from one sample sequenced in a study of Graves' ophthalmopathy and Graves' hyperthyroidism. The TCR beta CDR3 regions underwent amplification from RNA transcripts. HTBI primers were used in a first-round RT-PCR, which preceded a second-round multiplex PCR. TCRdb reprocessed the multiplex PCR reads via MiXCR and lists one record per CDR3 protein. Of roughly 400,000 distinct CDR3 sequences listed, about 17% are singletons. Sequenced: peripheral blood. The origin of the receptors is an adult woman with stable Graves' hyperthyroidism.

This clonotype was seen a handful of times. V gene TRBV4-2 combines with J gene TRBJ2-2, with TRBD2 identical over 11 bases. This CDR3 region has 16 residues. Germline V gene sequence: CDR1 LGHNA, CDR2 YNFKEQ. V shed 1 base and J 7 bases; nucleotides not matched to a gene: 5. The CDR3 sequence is CASSQVLAGVVGELFF. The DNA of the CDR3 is TGTGCCAGCAGCCAAGTACTAGCGGGAGTGGTCGGGGAGCTGTTTTTT.

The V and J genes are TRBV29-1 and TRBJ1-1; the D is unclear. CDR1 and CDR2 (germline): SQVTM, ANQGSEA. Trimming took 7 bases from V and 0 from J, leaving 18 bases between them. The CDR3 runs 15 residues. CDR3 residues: CSAQTEITVNTEAFF. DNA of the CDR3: TGCAGCGCCCAAACGGAAATCACAGTGAACACTGAAGCTTTCTTT.

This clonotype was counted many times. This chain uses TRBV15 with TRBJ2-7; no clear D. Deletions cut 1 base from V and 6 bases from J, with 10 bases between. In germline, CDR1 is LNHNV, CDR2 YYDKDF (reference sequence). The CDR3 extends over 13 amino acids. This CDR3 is CATSRVIASEQYF. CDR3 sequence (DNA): TGTGCCACCAGCAGAGTAATCGCCTCCGAGCAGTACTTC. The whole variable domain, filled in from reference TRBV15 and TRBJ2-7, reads DAMVIQNPRYQVTQFGKPVTLSCSQTLNHNVMYWYQQKSSQAPKLLFHYYDKDFNNEADTPDNFQSRRPNTSFCFLDIRSPGLGDTAMYLCATSRVIASEQYFGPGTRLTVT.

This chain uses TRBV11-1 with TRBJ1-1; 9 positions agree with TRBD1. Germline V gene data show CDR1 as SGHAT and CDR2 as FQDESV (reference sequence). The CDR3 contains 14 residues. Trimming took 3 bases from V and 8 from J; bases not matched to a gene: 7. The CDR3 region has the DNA TGTGCCAGCAGCTTCGACGGGACAGGGAAGGAAGCTTTCTTT. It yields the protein CASSFDGTGKEAFF.